Listed below are T cell receptor beta chains from one sample, sequenced in a study of T-cell memory formation after mild COVID-19. TCRdb ran MiXCR on the 5' RACE reads and lists one entry per CDR3 protein. The sample yields a few hundred thousand distinct CDR3 sequences, over 13% seen once. Sample: PBMCs or a T cell subset sorted from them (not recorded which). These receptors were taken from a man aged 18-30 years who had mild COVID-19 (a few samples of this study predate the infection). Cell type and time point are not known. Both conserved end residues are part of each CDR3. D genes are given only for firm matches. For some rows the clone size is stated as once, few or many, or as a class when expanded; others skip it.

d_call: TRBD2; clone_size: few; j_call: TRBJ2-1; v_call: TRBV7-2; cdr3_nt: TGTGCCAGCAGCTCCACCCTAGCGGCCAACAATGAGCAGTTCTTC; cdr3_aa: CASSSTLAANNEQFF
d_call: NA; clone_size: few; j_call: TRBJ1-1; v_call: TRBV7-9; cdr3_nt: TGTGCCAGCAGCTCATACGGGGGGCACACTGAAGCTTTCTTT; cdr3_aa: CASSSYGGHTEAFF
d_call: NA; clone_size: NA; j_call: TRBJ1-1; v_call: TRBV7-2; cdr3_nt: TGTGCCAGCAGCCCCCAGGTGACTAACACTGAAGCTTTCTTT; cdr3_aa: CASSPQVTNTEAFF
d_call: NA; clone_size: few; j_call: TRBJ1-1; v_call: TRBV6-2/TRBV6-3; cdr3_nt: TGTGCCAGCAGTTACTCAACCCCCACTGAAGCTTTCTTT; cdr3_aa: CASSYSTPTEAFF
d_call: TRBD2; clone_size: NA; j_call: TRBJ2-3; v_call: TRBV6-5; cdr3_nt: TGTGCCAGCACATGGCGGGGGGGGAGCACAGATACGCAGTATTTT; cdr3_aa: CASTWRGGSTDTQYF
d_call: TRBD2; clone_size: NA; j_call: TRBJ2-7; v_call: TRBV5-1; cdr3_nt: TGCGCCAGCAGCTTGGTGCCTCTAGCGGGGGGTCAATCCTACGAGCAGTACTTC; cdr3_aa: CASSLVPLAGGQSYEQYF
d_call: NA; clone_size: NA; j_call: TRBJ1-1; v_call: TRBV29-1; cdr3_nt: TGCAGCGTTTCCAACACTGAAGCTTTCTTT; cdr3_aa: CSVSNTEAFF
d_call: TRBD2; clone_size: few; j_call: TRBJ2-3; v_call: TRBV7-9; cdr3_nt: TGTGCCAGCGGGGGACGTGGGAGGGTAGAGGCAGATACGCAGTATTTT; cdr3_aa: CASGGRGRVEADTQYF
d_call: TRBD1; clone_size: NA; j_call: TRBJ1-1; v_call: TRBV5-1; cdr3_nt: TGCGCCAGCAGCTTGGCCTGGACAGGCCCGGGGACTGAAGCTTTCTTT; cdr3_aa: CASSLAWTGPGTEAFF
d_call: NA; clone_size: NA; j_call: TRBJ2-4; v_call: TRBV7-3; cdr3_nt: TGTGCCAGCAGCGTCATTAGGAATGCCAAAAACATTCAGTACTTC; cdr3_aa: CASSVIRNAKNIQYF
d_call: TRBD1; clone_size: NA; j_call: TRBJ1-1; v_call: TRBV9; cdr3_nt: TGTGCCAGCAGCGTAGCCCTCGGGGAGGGGGCGAACACTGAAGCTTTCTTT; cdr3_aa: CASSVALGEGANTEAFF
d_call: NA; clone_size: NA; j_call: TRBJ1-5; v_call: TRBV7-9; cdr3_nt: TGTGCCAGCAGCCGGGAAGGTAACCTCAATCAGCCCCAGCATTTT; cdr3_aa: CASSREGNLNQPQHF